The present T cell receptor (beta chain) was sequenced within a study of metastatic and nonmetastatic thyroid tumors. For the study at large: Repertoires of blood and of tissue (tumor or nodule) from malignant and benign thyroid patients were compared. Study-level results: In both blood and tumor samples, TCR beta diversity was reported significantly higher for malignant than benign nodules.

This clone was recorded many times. No antigen is known for it. TCRdb re-called the PCR reads with MiXCR. Here the sample spans over 15,000 clones, approximately 30% being singletons. The CDR3 consists of 16 residues. CDR1 is LGHNA, CDR2 YNFKEQ, per germline. The ends lost 4 bases at V and 0 bases at J; junction bases unmatched: 5. No patient had received any treatment before thyroid surgery. The source of this sequence is a female donor with papillary thyroid cancer or a benign thyroid nodule (not recorded which). Some clones in this sample may be carry-over from other donors' samples. The genes are TRBV4-2 and TRBJ2-3; 9 bases are shared with TRBD1. Sequencing was done on a sample of adjacent normal tissue. In DNA, the CDR3 is TGTGCCAGCAGCCGCGTCGGGACAGGGAGCACAGATACGCAGTATTTT. Its protein is CASSRVGTGSTDTQYF.